This TCR beta chain was documented in a study of blood T cell repertoires in COVID-19. The V gene end was trimmed by 6 bases and the J gene end by 5 bases; junction bases not matched to a gene: 3. This CDR3 has 14 amino acids. Per the germline V gene, CDR1 is MDHEN and CDR2 is SYDVKM. As processed by the authors: Quantification of nucleated cells was approximated via reference gene primer amplification. Only in-frame clones appear in the TCRdb table, and some are missing; sequencing was by immunoSEQ multiplex PCR. Clonal size and the V and J genes are those of that table, whereas D and trimming came from the DNA. The repertoire consists of about 42,000 clones, with 85% to 95% occurring once and the leading ten covering about 9.2%.

The sample comprised peripheral blood. The V call is TRBV28, the J call TRBJ2-1, with TRBD2 matching over 11 bases. This receptor was obtained from a man in his forties or fifties with active COVID-19. This CDR3 reads CASRTSGVDNEQFF. CDR3 coding DNA: TGTGCCAGCAGGACTAGCGGGGTAGACAATGAGCAGTTCTTC.